The rows below give T cell receptor beta chains drawn from one sample of a study of post-analysis software for immune sequencing data. TCRdb reanalysed the PCR reads using MiXCR and keeps one entry per CDR3 protein. The sample lists around 710,000 distinct CDR3 sequences; about 45% were seen once. Sequenced: blood. These TCRs come from a girl aged 10-17 years with multiple sclerosis. Each CDR3 is given with its conserved first and last residue. D genes are given only for firm matches. The size field is filled for only some rows; it gives once, few, many or a size class.

V: TRBV15
J: TRBJ2-1
size: -
D: -
DNA: TGTGCCACCAGCGATTCTCCGGAGGAATACAATGAGCAGTTCTTC
CDR3: CATSDSPEEYNEQFF

V: TRBV5-1
J: TRBJ2-4
size: -
D: -
DNA: TGCGCCAGCAGCTACGATTCGGGGGCTGTGCAGTACTTC
CDR3: CASSYDSGAVQYF

V: TRBV4-3
J: TRBJ2-5
size: -
D: -
DNA: TGCGCCAGCTTATCGAAAGAGACCCAGTACTTC
CDR3: CASLSKETQYF

V: TRBV12-3/TRBV12-4
J: TRBJ2-7
size: few
D: TRBD2
DNA: TGTGCCAGCAGTCACCGGGGACTAGCGCGCCCCTCCTACGAGCAGTACTTC
CDR3: CASSHRGLARPSYEQYF

V: TRBV29-1
J: TRBJ2-7
size: -
D: -
DNA: TGCAGCGTTGAATCCGGGGGCGCTTCCTACGAGCAGTACTTC
CDR3: CSVESGGASYEQYF

V: TRBV7-9
J: TRBJ2-1
size: -
D: -
DNA: TGTGCCAGCGAAAAACTGGGGCTAGGAAGCTCCTACAATGAGCAGTTCTTC
CDR3: CASEKLGLGSSYNEQFF

V: TRBV6-2/TRBV6-3
J: TRBJ2-1
size: once
D: TRBD2
DNA: TGTGCCAGCAGTACCGGGACTAGCGGGAGGTACAATGAGCAGTTCTTC
CDR3: CASSTGTSGRYNEQFF

V: TRBV6-5
J: TRBJ2-1
size: -
D: -
DNA: TGTGCCACCTCGCCCAGGGCAGTCTCCTACAATGAGCAGTTCTTC
CDR3: CATSPRAVSYNEQFF

V: TRBV5-6
J: TRBJ2-5
size: few
D: TRBD2
DNA: TGTGCCAGCAGCTTGGTCATAGCGGGAGGGCCGGCGGAAGAGACCCAGTACTTC
CDR3: CASSLVIAGGPAEETQYF

V: TRBV28
J: TRBJ2-3
size: -
D: -
DNA: TGTGCCAGCAGTTTACAAGGGAGGCTGGATACGCAGTATTTT
CDR3: CASSLQGRLDTQYF